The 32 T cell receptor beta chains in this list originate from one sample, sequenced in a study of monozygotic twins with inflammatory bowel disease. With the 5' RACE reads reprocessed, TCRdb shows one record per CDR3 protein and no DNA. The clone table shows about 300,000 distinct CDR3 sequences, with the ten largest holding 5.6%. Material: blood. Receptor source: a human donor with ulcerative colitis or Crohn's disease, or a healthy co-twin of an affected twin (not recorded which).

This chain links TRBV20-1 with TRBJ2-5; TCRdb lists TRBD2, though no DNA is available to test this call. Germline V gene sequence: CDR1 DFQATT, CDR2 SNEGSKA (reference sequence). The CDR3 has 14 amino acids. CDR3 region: CSARGLAGEETQYF.

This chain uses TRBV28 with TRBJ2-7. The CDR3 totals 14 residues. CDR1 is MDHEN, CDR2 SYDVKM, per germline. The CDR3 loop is CASSLNQVSYEQYF.

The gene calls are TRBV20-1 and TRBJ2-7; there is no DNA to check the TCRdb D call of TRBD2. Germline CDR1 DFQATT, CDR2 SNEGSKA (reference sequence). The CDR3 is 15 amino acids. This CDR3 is CSARPPGGGPLEQYF.

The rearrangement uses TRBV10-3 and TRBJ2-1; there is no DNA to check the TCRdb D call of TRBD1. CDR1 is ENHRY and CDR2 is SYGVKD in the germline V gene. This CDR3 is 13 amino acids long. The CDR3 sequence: CAISGGPYNEQFF.

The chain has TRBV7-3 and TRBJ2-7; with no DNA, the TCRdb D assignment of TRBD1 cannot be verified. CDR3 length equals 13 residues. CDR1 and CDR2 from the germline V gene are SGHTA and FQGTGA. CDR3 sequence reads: CASSSTGRGEQYF.

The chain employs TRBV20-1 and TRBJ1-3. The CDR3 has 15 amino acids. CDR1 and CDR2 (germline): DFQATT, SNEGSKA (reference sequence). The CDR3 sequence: CSAMDRHYSGNTIYF.

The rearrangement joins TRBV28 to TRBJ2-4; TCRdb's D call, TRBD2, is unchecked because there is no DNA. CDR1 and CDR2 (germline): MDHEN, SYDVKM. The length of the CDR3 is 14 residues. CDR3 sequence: CASSLSPTGNIQYF.

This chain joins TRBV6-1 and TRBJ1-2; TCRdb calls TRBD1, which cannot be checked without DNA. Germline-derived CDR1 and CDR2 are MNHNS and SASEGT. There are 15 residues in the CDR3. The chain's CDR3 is CASRGRGQGNYGYTF.

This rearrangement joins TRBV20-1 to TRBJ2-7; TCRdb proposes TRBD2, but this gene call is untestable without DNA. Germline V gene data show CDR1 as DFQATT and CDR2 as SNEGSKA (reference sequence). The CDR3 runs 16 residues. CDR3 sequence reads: CSARDRNSGSYYEQYF.

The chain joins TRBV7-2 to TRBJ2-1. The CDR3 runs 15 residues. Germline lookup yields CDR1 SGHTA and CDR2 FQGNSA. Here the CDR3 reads CASSPGSTFPTEQFF.

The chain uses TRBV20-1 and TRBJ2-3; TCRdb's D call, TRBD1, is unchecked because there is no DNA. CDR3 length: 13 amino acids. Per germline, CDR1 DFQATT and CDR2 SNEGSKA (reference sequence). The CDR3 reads CSARVTGTSTQYF.

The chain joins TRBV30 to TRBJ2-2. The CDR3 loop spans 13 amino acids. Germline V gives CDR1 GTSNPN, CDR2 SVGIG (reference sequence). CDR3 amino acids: CAWSVLNTGELFF.

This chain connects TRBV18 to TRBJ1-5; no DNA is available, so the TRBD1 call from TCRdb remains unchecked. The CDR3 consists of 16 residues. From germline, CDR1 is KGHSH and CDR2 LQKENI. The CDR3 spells CASSPLGPGGNQPQHF.

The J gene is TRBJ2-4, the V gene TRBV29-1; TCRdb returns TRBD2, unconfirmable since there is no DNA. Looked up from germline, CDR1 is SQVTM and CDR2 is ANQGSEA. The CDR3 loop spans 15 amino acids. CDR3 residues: CSVGTSGSAKNIQYF.

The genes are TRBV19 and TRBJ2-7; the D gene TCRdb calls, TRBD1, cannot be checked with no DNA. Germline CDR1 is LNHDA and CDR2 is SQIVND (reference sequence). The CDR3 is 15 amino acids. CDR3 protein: CASRDRSFGEYEQYF.

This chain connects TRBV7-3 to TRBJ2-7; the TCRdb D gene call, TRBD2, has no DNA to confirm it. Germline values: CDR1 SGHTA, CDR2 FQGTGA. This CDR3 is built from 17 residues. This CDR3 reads CASSRNAGLAGFDEQYF.

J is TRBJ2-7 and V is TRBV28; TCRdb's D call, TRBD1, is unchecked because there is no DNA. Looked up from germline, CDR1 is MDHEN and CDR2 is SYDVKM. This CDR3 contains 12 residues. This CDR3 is CASTGTLSEQYF.

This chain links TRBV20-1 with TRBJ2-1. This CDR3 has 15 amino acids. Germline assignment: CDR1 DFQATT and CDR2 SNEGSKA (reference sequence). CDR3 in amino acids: CSARHAGRAYNEQFF.

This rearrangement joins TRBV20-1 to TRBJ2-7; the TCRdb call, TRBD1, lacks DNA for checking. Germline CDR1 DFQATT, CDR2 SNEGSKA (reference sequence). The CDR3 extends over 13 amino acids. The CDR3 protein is CSAGGQVIREQYF.

CDR3 sequence reads: CASSYSPATAYEQYF. V and J are TRBV6-2 or TRBV6-3 and TRBJ2-7; TCRdb's D call of TRBD1 is untestable without DNA. CDR1 and CDR2 from the germline V gene are MNHEY and SVGEGT. This CDR3 is 15 amino acids long.

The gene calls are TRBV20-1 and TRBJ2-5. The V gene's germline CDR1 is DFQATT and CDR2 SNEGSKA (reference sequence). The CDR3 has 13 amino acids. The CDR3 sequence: CSARDTVGETQYF.

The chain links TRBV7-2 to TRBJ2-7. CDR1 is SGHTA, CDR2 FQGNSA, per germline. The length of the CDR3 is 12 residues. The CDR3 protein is CASSPGIGEQYF.

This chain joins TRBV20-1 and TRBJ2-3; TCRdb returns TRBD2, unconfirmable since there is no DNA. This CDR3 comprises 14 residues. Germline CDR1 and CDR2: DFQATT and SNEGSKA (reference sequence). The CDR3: CSVHRRGGGDTQYF.

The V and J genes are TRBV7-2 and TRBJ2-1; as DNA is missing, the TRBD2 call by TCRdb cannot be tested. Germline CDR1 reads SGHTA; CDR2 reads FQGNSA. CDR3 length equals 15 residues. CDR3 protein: CASSQTSGGLLEQFF. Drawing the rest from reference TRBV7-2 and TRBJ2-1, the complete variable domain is GAGVSQSPSNKVTEKGKDVELRCDPISGHTALYWYRQSLGQGLEFLIYFQGNSAPDKSGLPSDRFSAERTGGSVSTLTIQRTQQEDSAVYLCASSQTSGGLLEQFFGPGTRLTVL.

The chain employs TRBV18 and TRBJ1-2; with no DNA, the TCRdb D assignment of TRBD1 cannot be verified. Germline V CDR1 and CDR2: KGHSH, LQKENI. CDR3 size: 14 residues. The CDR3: CASSAPGQGVGYTF.

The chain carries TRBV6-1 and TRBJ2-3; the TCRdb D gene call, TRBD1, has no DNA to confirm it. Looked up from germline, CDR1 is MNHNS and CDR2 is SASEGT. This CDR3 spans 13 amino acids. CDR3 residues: CASLTGGTDTQYF.

The CDR3 sequence: CASSVGEDSTDTQYF. This sequence joins TRBV9 and TRBJ2-3; TCRdb lists TRBD2, though no DNA is available to test this call. The germline V gene has CDR1 SGDLS and CDR2 YYNGEE. The length of the CDR3 is 15 residues.

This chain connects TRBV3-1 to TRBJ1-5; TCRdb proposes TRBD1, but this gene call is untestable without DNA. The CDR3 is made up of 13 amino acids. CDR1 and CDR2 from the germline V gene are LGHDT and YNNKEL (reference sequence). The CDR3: CASRQTGEQPQHF.

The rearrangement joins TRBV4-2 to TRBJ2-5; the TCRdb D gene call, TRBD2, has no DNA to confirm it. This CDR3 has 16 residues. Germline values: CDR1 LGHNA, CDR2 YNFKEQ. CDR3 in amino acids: CASSHGRLAFQETQYF.

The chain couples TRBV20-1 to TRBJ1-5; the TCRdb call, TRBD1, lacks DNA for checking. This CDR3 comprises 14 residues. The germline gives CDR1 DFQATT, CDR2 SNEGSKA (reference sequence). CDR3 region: CSALQGLGNQPQHF.

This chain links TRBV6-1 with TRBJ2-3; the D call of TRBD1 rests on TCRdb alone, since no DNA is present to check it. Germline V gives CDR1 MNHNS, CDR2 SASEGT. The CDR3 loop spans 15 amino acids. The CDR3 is CASRRAGTGEDTQYF.

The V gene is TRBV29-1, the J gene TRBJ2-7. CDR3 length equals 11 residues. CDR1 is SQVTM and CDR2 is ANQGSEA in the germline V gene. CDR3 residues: CSVAGPYEQYF.